This TCR beta chain was found in a study of human T cells and chemical hapten exposure. Study-wide results and caveats: Expanded TCRs formed significantly more large CDR3 similarity clusters than controls.

The time point: patch test 2, 6 weeks after DPC sensitization. Sample treatment: therapeutic diphenylcyclopropenone sensitization with weekly scalp DPC. This clonotype was counted many times. Its specificity is unknown. The CDR3 sequence is 15 residues long. Trimming took 3 bases from V and 0 from J, leaving 9 bases between them. Germline CDR1 MDHEN, CDR2 SYDVKM. In TCRdb, the RACE reads were re-called with MiXCR into one record per CDR3 protein. The top ten clones hold under 7% of a sample with a few hundred thousand distinct CDR3 sequences, about 6% of them seen once. The sample here was whole blood, taken in connection with sensitization to the hapten diphenylcyclopropenone (DPC). The receptor was derived from a woman aged 18-29 years with alopecia areata. Some clones in this sample may be carry-over from other donors' samples. The V gene is TRBV28, the J gene TRBJ1-3; tentative D call: TRBD1 (5 bases). The CDR3 DNA follows: TGTGCCAGCAGTTTCGAGGGGCGCTCTGGAAACACCATATATTTT. The encoded protein is CASSFEGRSGNTIYF.